Shown below are 8 T cell receptor beta chains from a single sample sequenced in a study of blood T cell repertoires in COVID-19. TCRdb keeps only in-frame clones here, not all; method: immunoSEQ multiplex PCR. This table holds about 140,000 clones, roughly 75% found once. Sequenced input: PBMCs or T cells enriched from blood (not recorded which). The receptor source for this set is a woman aged 45 to 65 who had recovered from COVID-19.

In DNA form, the CDR3 reads TGTGCCAGCAGCTTAGAGGGGCTTGGACAGCTTTACAATGAGCAGTTCTTC. Encoded protein: CASSLEGLGQLYNEQFF. The chain couples TRBV7-9 to TRBJ2-1; perhaps TRBD1 as D (6 bases). The CDR3 totals 17 residues. The germline V gene has CDR1 SEHNR and CDR2 FQNEAQ (reference sequence). With 1 base removed from V and 4 bases from J, the gap between germline ends came to 17 bases.

The chain is built from TRBV28 and TRBJ1-5, with 7 positions matching TRBD1. The length of the CDR3 is 16 residues. J was trimmed by 7 bases and V by 3 bases; bases with no gene match: 12. Per germline, CDR1 MDHEN and CDR2 SYDVKM. The CDR3 DNA sequence: TGTGCCAGCAGTTTCCTGGTGAGGGGGCCAGGGCAGCCCCAGCATTTT. Translated, it gives CASSFLVRGPGQPQHF.

The V gene is TRBV7-2, the J gene TRBJ1-4; no reliable D call. V gave up 2 bases and J gave up 0 bases, with 7 bases separating them. Germline CDR1 reads SGHTA; CDR2 reads FQGNSA. The CDR3 is made up of 15 amino acids. The CDR3 DNA sequence: TGTGCCAGCAGCTTACAGGCCTCAACTAATGAAAAACTGTTTTTT. Translated, it gives CASSLQASTNEKLFF.

This clone was counted once. The chain is built from TRBV28 and TRBJ2-7; TRBD1 matches at 7 bases. The germline V gene encodes CDR1 MDHEN and CDR2 SYDVKM. The V and J ends lost 4 bases and 2 bases, in that order; junction bases with no gene match: 5. This CDR3 contains 14 residues. DNA for the CDR3: TGTGCCAGCAGTTCGCCAGGGGGAGCCTACGAGCAGTACTTC. It translates to CASSSPGGAYEQYF.

This clone occurred a few times. V gene TRBV11-2 combines with J gene TRBJ1-4, with TRBD1 matching over 12 bases. Germline CDR1 reads SGHAT; CDR2 reads FQNNGV. V lost 7 bases and J lost 7; bases outside the gene matches: 4. The CDR3 covers 14 residues. CDR3 sequence (DNA): TGTGCCAGCACCCCGGGACAGGGGGCTGAAAAACTGTTTTTT. The encoded protein is CASTPGQGAEKLFF.

The CDR3 nucleotides read TGCGCCAGCAGCTTGGAAGCGGGGATGGCCGGGGAGCTGTTTTTT. It yields the protein CASSLEAGMAGELFF. The chain combines TRBV5-1 with TRBJ2-2; 7 bases match TRBD2. V lost 0 bases, J lost 6 bases, and 5 bases stayed unmatched. From germline, CDR1 is SGHRS and CDR2 YFSETQ. This CDR3 comprises 15 residues.

The chain carries TRBV6-5 and TRBJ2-5, with 10 bases fitting TRBD1. CDR1 is MNHEY, CDR2 SVGAGI, per germline. This CDR3 contains 15 residues. The J segment lost 6 bases and the V segment lost 8 bases, leaving 12 bases of the junction unmatched. The CDR3 bases are TGTGCCAGCGGTCCATGGGGACAGGGGCTAAAGACCCAGTACTTC. Its protein is CASGPWGQGLKTQYF.

V gene TRBV9 combines with J gene TRBJ2-5, with D unclear. CDR3 length: 13 amino acids. Deletions cut 0 bases from V and 3 bases from J, with 6 bases between. The germline V gene encodes CDR1 SGDLS and CDR2 YYNGEE. The CDR3 DNA is TGTGCCAGCAGCGTAGGAGTTGAAGAGACCCAGTACTTC. This gives the protein CASSVGVEETQYF.